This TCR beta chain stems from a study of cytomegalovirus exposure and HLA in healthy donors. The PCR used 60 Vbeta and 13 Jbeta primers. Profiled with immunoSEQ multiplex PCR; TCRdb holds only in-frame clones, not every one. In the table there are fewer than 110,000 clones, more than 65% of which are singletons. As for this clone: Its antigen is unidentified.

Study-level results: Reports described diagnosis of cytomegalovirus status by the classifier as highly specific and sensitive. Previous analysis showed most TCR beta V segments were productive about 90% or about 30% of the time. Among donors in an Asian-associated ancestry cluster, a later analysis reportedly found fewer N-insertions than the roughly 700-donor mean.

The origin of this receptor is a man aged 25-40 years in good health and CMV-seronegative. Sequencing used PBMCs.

CDR3 sequence reads: CASHPGTGVVGEQFF. CDR3 sequence (DNA): TGTGCCTCCCACCCCGGGACAGGGGTAGTGGGTGAGCAGTTCTTC. The J gene is TRBJ2-1, the V gene TRBV28; 10 bases are shared with TRBD1. The germline CDR1 and CDR2 sequences are MDHEN and SYDVKM. The CDR3 is 15 residues long. The V segment lost 11 bases and the J segment 9 bases; nucleotides outside the gene matches: 16.